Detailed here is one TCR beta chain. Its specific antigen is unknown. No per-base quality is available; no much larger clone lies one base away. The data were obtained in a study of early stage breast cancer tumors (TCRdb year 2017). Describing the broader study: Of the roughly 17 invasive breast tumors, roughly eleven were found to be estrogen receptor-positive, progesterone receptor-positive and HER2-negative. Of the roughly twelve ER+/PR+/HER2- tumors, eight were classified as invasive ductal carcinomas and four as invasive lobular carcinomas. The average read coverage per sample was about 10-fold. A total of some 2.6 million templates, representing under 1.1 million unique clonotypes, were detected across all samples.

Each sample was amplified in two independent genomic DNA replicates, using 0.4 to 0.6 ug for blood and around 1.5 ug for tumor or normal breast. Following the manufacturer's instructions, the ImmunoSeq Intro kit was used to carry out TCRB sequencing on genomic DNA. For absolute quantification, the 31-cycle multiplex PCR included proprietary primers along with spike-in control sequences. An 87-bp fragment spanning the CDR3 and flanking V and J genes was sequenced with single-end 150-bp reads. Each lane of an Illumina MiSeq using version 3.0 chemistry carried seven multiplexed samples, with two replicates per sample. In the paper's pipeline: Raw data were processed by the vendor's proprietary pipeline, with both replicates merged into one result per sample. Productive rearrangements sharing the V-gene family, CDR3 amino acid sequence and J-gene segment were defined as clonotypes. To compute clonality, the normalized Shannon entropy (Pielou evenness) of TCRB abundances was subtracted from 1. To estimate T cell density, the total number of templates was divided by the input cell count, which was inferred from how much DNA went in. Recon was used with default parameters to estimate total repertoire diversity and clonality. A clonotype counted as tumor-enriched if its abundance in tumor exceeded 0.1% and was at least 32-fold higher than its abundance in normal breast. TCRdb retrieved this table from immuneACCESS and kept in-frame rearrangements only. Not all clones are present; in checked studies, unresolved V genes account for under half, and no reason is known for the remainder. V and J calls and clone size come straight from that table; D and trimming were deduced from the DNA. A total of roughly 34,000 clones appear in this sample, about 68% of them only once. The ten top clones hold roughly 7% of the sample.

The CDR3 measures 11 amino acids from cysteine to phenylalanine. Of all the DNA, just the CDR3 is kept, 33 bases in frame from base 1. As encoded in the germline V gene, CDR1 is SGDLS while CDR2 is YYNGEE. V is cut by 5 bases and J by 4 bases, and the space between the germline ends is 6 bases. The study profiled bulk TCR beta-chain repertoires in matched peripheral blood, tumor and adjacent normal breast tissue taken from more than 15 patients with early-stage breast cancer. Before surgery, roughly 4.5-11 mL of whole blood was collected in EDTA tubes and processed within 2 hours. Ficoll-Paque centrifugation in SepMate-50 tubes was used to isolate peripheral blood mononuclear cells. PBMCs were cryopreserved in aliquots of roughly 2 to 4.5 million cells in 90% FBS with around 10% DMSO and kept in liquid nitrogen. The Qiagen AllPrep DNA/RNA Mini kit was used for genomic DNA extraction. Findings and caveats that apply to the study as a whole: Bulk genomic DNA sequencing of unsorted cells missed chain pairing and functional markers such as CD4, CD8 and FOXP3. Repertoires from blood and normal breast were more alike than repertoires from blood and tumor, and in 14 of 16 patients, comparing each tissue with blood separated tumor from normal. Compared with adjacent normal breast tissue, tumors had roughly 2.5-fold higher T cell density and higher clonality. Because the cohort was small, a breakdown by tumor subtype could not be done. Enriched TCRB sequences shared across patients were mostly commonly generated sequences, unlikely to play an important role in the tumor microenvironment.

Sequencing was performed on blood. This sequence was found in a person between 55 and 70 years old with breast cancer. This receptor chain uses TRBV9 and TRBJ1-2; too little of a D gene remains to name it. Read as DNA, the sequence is TGTGCCAGCAGGGACTCCTATGGCTACACCTTC. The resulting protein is CASRDSYGYTF.